The present T cell receptor beta chain was sequenced within a study of T cells in Graves' hyperthyroidism and ophthalmopathy. This clonotype was detected only a few times. Its target is not known. In patients aged 18 to 65, hyperthyroidism was newly diagnosed, with duration under 2 months. More than 8 ml fresh peripheral blood yielded the PBMCs. The CDR3 sequence is 12 residues long. Looked up from germline, CDR1 is DFQATT and CDR2 is SNEGSKA (reference sequence). The V end lost 4 bases, the J end lost 1 base, and 4 bases lay between the germline ends. RNA transcripts served as the template for amplifying TCR beta CDR3 regions. HTBI primers drove first-round RT-PCR of the TCR CDR3. One entry per CDR3 protein results from TCRdb running MiXCR on the multiplex PCR reads. The sample records some 770,000 distinct CDR3 sequences, about 16% being singletons. Findings and limits, study-wide: Ophthalmopathy was identified by the model a median about 6 months ahead of onset.

V gene TRBV20-1 combines with J gene TRBJ2-2; no definite D call. Sequenced sample: blood. The sequence was obtained from a man aged 18 to 29 with Graves' hyperthyroidism. This CDR3 reads CSAKKNTGELFF. In DNA, the CDR3 is TGCAGTGCTAAGAAGAACACCGGGGAGCTGTTTTTT.